This TCR beta chain was captured in a study of blood T cell repertoires in COVID-19. Study information: Spain, Italy and the United States supplied samples that represented acute and convalescent COVID-19. PBMCs, B-cell-depleted T cells, or T cells were the source of the cDNA or gDNA that made up the material.

Original handling: Estimates of nucleated cell counts were drawn from the amplification of reference gene primers. Repertoires were generated with immunoSEQ multiplex PCR, while TCRdb's copy carries only in-frame clones and drops some. The D gene and trimming were derived from the DNA, and the V and J assignments and clone size from that table. The sample yields under 170,000 clones, roughly 87% seen once. This clone was recorded once. The CDR3 has 16 residues. The junction had 4 bases not matched to a gene; V was cut back by 3 bases and J by 0 bases. Germline lookup yields CDR1 KGHDR and CDR2 SFDVKD.

The rearrangement links TRBV24-1 to TRBJ1-5; 7 bases match TRBD1. The clonotype comes from a woman aged 55-69 years with active or convalescent COVID-19. The sequenced sample consisted of peripheral blood. Here the CDR3 reads CATSDQGVYSNQPQHF. The CDR3 DNA sequence: TGTGCCACCAGTGATCAGGGGGTTTATAGCAATCAGCCCCAGCATTTT.